This entry concerns a single T cell receptor beta chain. Looked up from germline, CDR1 is SNHLY and CDR2 is FYNNEI. The CDR3 contains 13 residues. V was trimmed by 4 bases and J by 4 bases, leaving 11 bases between them. The data are from a study of technical replicates of blood from a few donors. The assay was immunoSEQ multiplex PCR, and TCRdb's table has in-frame clones only and misses some. This sample has over 50,000 clones, with almost 97% found just once. The sequence was obtained from a human donor in good health. Material for sequencing was T cells isolated from PBMCs. The chain couples TRBV2 to TRBJ2-7; tentatively, D is TRBD2 (5 bases). The CDR3 sequence: CASSAGGGYEQYF. In DNA, the CDR3 is TGTGCCAGCAGTGCCGGTGGAGGATACGAGCAGTACTTC. Based on the CDR3 plus reference TRBV2 and TRBJ2-7, the full variable domain is EPEVTQTPSHQVTQMGQEVILRCVPISNHLYFYWYRQILGQKVEFLVSFYNNEISEKSEIFDDQFSVERPDGSNFTLKIRSTKLEDSAMYFCASSAGGGYEQYFGPGTRLTVT.